Here is one T cell receptor (beta chain) with its context. Antigen specificity is unknown. Profiled with immunoSEQ multiplex PCR; TCRdb holds only in-frame clones, not every one. This sample has roughly 2.5 million clones; roughly 92% occur once, and the top ten carry over 0.12%. This entry belongs to a study of shared clonotypes between healthy human individuals. General study results and limits: Measured sharing among donors was expected to vary with sequencing depth.

V shed 2 bases, J shed 7 bases, and the junction held 6 bases outside the gene matches. The CDR3 loop spans 14 amino acids. Per germline, CDR1 SGDLS and CDR2 YYNGEE. The chain joins TRBV9 to TRBJ1-2, with 9 positions matching TRBD1. The specimen was naive CD4+ T cells sorted from blood. Subset meaning: CD45RA+ positively selected. This receptor was identified in a man younger than 35 in good health. CDR3 sequence (DNA): TGTGCCAGCAGCGTGGGGACAGGGTTATTTGGCTACACCTTC. Protein sequence: CASSVGTGLFGYTF.